The 18 T cell receptor beta chains reported below all come from one sample, sequenced in a study of identical twins. TCRdb reprocessed the 5' RACE reads with MiXCR, giving one entry per CDR3 protein. The repertoire includes 400,000 to 650,000 distinct CDR3 sequences, 22% of them detected once, and about 0.91% sits in the top ten. The same data also contributed to another study, on T cells expressing NK-cell markers.

Sequencing input: CD4+ T cells sorted from blood. These receptors all come from a woman aged 18 to 35 in good health.

This clonotype came up a few times. The gene calls are TRBV29-1 and TRBJ1-2; TRBD1 might be the D (6 bases). Germline CDR1 is SQVTM and CDR2 is ANQGSEA. CDR3 length equals 15 residues. V was clipped by 5 bases and J by 8 bases, with 24 bases between them. The CDR3 spells CSVIPTGKTLGGYTF. Here the CDR3 DNA reads TGCAGCGTTATCCCAACAGGGAAGACTCTAGGCGGCTACACCTTC.

This clonotype was counted only a few times. The chain recombines TRBV6-1 with TRBJ2-7; 12 nucleotides align to TRBD1. CDR1 and CDR2 (germline): MNHNS, SASEGT. With 7 bases clipped from V and 4 bases from J, the junction kept 11 bases outside the gene matches. This CDR3 has 16 amino acids. This CDR3 is CASNTLSGQGAYEQYF. For the CDR3, the DNA is TGTGCCAGCAATACCCTGTCGGGACAGGGGGCTTACGAGCAGTACTTC.

This clonotype was found a few times. V is TRBV20-1 and J is TRBJ2-7, with 7 bases lining up with TRBD2. V trimming: 6 bases; J trimming: 4 bases; junction bases outside the gene matches: 12. This CDR3 region has 14 residues. From germline, CDR1 is DFQATT and CDR2 SNEGSKA (reference sequence). This chain's CDR3 is CSARSGLDAYEQYF. CDR3 DNA sequence: TGCAGTGCGCGGAGCGGACTAGATGCTTACGAGCAGTACTTC.

The chain carries TRBV7-2 and TRBJ2-5, with TRBD1 matching over 7 bases. V gave up 1 base and J gave up 2 bases; unmatched junction bases: 4. Germline V gene sequence: CDR1 SGHTA, CDR2 FQGNSA. The length of the CDR3 is 15 residues. CDR3: CASSLGGTDQETQYF. CDR3 in DNA: TGTGCCAGCAGCTTAGGGGGGACAGATCAAGAGACCCAGTACTTC.

The genes are TRBV20-1 and TRBJ2-7; no definite D call. Deletions cut 3 bases from V and 9 bases from J, with 15 bases between. The CDR3 is made up of 12 amino acids. Germline values: CDR1 DFQATT, CDR2 SNEGSKA (reference sequence). The CDR3 DNA is TGCAGTGCTAGCGAAAGGTATACCGGGCAGTACTTC. Encoded protein: CSASERYTGQYF.

This chain joins TRBV6-5 and TRBJ1-1; D might be TRBD1 (5 bases). Germline V gene data show CDR1 as MNHEY and CDR2 as SVGAGI. Trimming left V 0 bases short and J 6 bases short, with 14 bases between. The CDR3 extends over 15 amino acids. DNA for the CDR3: TGTGCCAGCAGTTACTCATTAAGGGGCGTGCCTGAAGCTTTCTTT. The encoded protein is CASSYSLRGVPEAFF.

This clonotype has just a few counts. This chain joins TRBV6-1 and TRBJ2-7; perhaps D is TRBD1 or TRBD2 (5 bases each). Germline assignment: CDR1 MNHNS and CDR2 SASEGT. Trimming removed 6 bases from V and 6 bases from J, with 18 bases in between. The CDR3 length is 14 residues. Here the CDR3 reads CASSTGDLGSEQYF. DNA for the CDR3: TGTGCCAGCAGCACCGGGGACCTCGGCAGCGAGCAGTACTTC.

V is TRBV20-1 and J is TRBJ1-4, with unresolved D. Germline CDR1 reads DFQATT; CDR2 reads SNEGSKA (reference sequence). The CDR3 is made up of 13 amino acids. V lost 3 bases and J lost 0, with 5 bases in between. Here the CDR3 reads CSARWATNEKLFF. The DNA for the CDR3 is TGCAGTGCTAGGTGGGCAACTAATGAAAAACTGTTTTTT.

This clonotype was recorded a few times. The V gene is TRBV20-1, the J gene TRBJ2-7, with TRBD2 matching over 8 bases. Looked up from germline, CDR1 is DFQATT and CDR2 is SNEGSKA (reference sequence). V trimming: 6 bases; J trimming: 3 bases; junction bases outside the gene matches: 10. This CDR3 is 14 amino acids long. The CDR3 here is CSAASGGDLYEQYF. CDR3 DNA: TGCAGTGCAGCAAGCGGGGGCGACCTCTACGAGCAGTACTTC.

This rearrangement joins TRBV25-1 to TRBJ2-7; 7 bases fit TRBD2. CDR3 length: 14 amino acids. CDR1 and CDR2 (germline): MGHDK, SYGVNS. J was trimmed by 9 bases and V by 0 bases; bases with no gene match: 8. The CDR3 nucleotides read TGTGCCAGCAGTGAATATTATGGGGGGGTCGGGCAGTACTTC. Translating it yields CASSEYYGGVGQYF.

The V and J genes are TRBV29-1 and TRBJ1-4; 9 nucleotides line up with TRBD1. Germline values: CDR1 SQVTM, CDR2 ANQGSEA. This CDR3 has 19 amino acids. Trimming cost V 7 bases and J 4 bases; bases outside gene matches: 22. The CDR3: CSAISGTGLNWGGNEKLFF. The CDR3 coding sequence is TGCAGCGCAATCTCCGGGACAGGGCTTAATTGGGGGGGTAATGAAAAACTGTTTTTT.

The chain has TRBV25-1 and TRBJ2-7, with TRBD2 matching 13 bases. The CDR3 runs to 15 residues. Germline V gene sequence: CDR1 MGHDK, CDR2 SYGVNS. The J segment lost 6 bases and the V segment lost 3 bases, leaving 5 bases of the junction unmatched. The CDR3 nucleotides are TGTGCCAGCAGTGACACTAGGACTAGCGGGAGCGAGCAGTACTTC. This encodes CASSDTRTSGSEQYF.

This chain joins TRBV6-1 and TRBJ2-3; 15 bases are shared with TRBD2. Losses at the gene ends were 8 bases for V and 4 bases for J; bases not matched to a gene: 4. This CDR3 has 15 residues. CDR1 MNHNS and CDR2 SASEGT come from the germline V gene. CDR3 loop: CASGLAGGRADTQYF. The CDR3 DNA sequence: TGTGCCAGCGGACTAGCGGGAGGGCGGGCAGATACGCAGTATTTT.

J is TRBJ2-7 and V is TRBV10-3; 11 bases fit TRBD2. Trimming at V came to 2 bases and at J to 4 bases, leaving 7 bases not matched to a gene. Germline lookup yields CDR1 ENHRY and CDR2 SYGVKD. The CDR3 consists of 16 residues. The CDR3 coding sequence is TGTGCCATCAGTGAGCGGCAGACTAGCGGGATATACGAGCAGTACTTC. Its translation is CAISERQTSGIYEQYF.

This clonotype came up a few times. J is TRBJ1-4 and V is TRBV5-1, with D possibly being TRBD1 (5 bases). The CDR3 has 15 residues. Germline V lookup: CDR1 SGHRS, CDR2 YFSETQ. V was cut by 0 bases and J by 7 bases, with 13 bases left in between. CDR3 protein: CASSLEEGKGEKLFF. The CDR3 bases are TGCGCCAGCAGCTTGGAGGAGGGGAAGGGTGAAAAACTGTTTTTT.

V and J are TRBV7-9 and TRBJ1-1; D not resolved. Between the trimmed V and J ends, which lost 1 base and 2 bases, there was a span of 11 bases. Germline CDR1 reads SEHNR; CDR2 reads FQNEAQ (reference sequence). The CDR3 covers 15 residues. The CDR3 DNA is TGTGCCAGCAGCTTAGAGAGGTTGAAAAACACTGAAGCTTTCTTT. It yields the protein CASSLERLKNTEAFF.

This clonotype was detected only a few times. The rearrangement links TRBV7-8 to TRBJ2-7, with 8 bases aligning to TRBD2. CDR3 length: 15 amino acids. Germline CDR1 reads SGHVS; CDR2 reads FQNEAQ. V shed 1 base and J 5 bases; nucleotides not matched to a gene: 7. The CDR3 bases are TGTGCCAGCAGCTTAGAACGGGCGGGAGGAAACGAGCAGTACTTC. Translation gives CASSLERAGGNEQYF.

There are a few counts of this clonotype. The genes are TRBV7-9 and TRBJ2-3, with a possible D match to TRBD1 (6 bases). V was trimmed by 4 bases and J by 3 bases, leaving 20 bases between them. Looked up from germline, CDR1 is SEHNR and CDR2 is FQNEAQ (reference sequence). The CDR3 is 17 amino acids. The CDR3 sequence: CASSSGQLTSMTDTQYF. The CDR3 DNA sequence: TGTGCCAGCAGCTCCGGACAGCTGACCTCCATGACAGATACGCAGTATTTT.